A selection of T cell receptor beta chains follows, all from one sample in a study of T cell changes during pregnancy in multiple sclerosis. Profiling relied on immunoSEQ multiplex PCR, and the TCRdb table lists in-frame clones only, not all of them. This table has about 38,000 clones, roughly 91% appearing once. Here the sequenced sample was CD8+ T cells from peripheral blood mononuclear cells, taken in the third trimester of pregnancy. These receptors were collected from a female donor with multiple sclerosis, enrolled in a pregnancy study. CDR3s leave out the opening cysteine and the closing phenylalanine or tryptophan.

>TRBV18
ASSPPGQGYGYT
>TRBV5-1
ASSWQAGGLTDTQY
>TRBV4-1
ASSYRDRAGSPLH
>TRBV27
ASSLRQAQETQY
>TRBV13
ASSLGGSGGVYEQY
>TRBV15
ATSRGQGASNEQF
>TRBV29-1
SVTGRRAYGYT
>TRBV5-6
ASSSGMNTEAF
>TRBV4-3
ASSQAPASGNTEAF
>TRBV9
ASSVGGGTYEQY
>TRBV27
ASRGDLGDFLTQY
>TRBV10-3
AISESEGGPDTQY
>TRBV9
ASSVAPAGRAGGDTEAF
>TRBV5-1
ASSSKQGALTEAF
>TRBV27
ASSPGMNTEAF
>TRBV4-3
ASSSTGTDTQY
>TRBV25-1
ASSASEETQY
>TRBV6-1
ASSEGPPWGNYGYT
>TRBV10-3
AINTRGPHNEQF
>TRBV6-1
ASSGTGDNSPLH
>TRBV27
ASKLLSRARVFSEAF
>TRBV11-2
ASSLGGGYT
>TRBV10-2
ASSFVAGGYNEQF
>TRBV30
AWSVLGTEGTEAF